Below are 14 T cell receptor beta chains sequenced from a single sample in a study of PD-1 blockade in classical Hodgkin lymphoma. The table came from immunoSEQ multiplex PCR; TCRdb's copy has only in-frame clones and leaves some out. The sample holds more than 40,000 clones, around 80% seen once. This sample's time point: cycle 4 day 1 (C4D1), after more than five weeks of nivolumab. Every patient experienced relapse after autologous stem cell transplantation, and brentuximab vedotin exposure varied. Here the sequenced sample was peripheral blood mononuclear cells (PBMCs), taken before the fourth cycle of nivolumab. Source of these receptors: a human donor with classical Hodgkin lymphoma.

There are a few counts of this clone. The chain is built from TRBV29-1 and TRBJ2-6, with D possibly being TRBD1 (6 bases). Trimming took 6 bases from V and 1 from J, leaving 10 bases between them. In germline, CDR1 is SQVTM, CDR2 ANQGSEA. The CDR3 is 14 amino acids. The CDR3 region has the DNA TGCAGCGTGACCACAGGGTCTGGGGCCAACGTCCTGACTTTC. Protein product: CSVTTGSGANVLTF. Full variable domain (rest looked up from reference TRBV29-1 and TRBJ2-6): SAVISQKPSRDICQRGTSLTIQCQVDSQVTMMFWYRQQPGQSLTLIATANQGSEATYESGFVIDKFPISRPNLTFSTLTVSNMSPEDSSIYLCSVTTGSGANVLTFGAGSRLTVL.

Turning to this clone: Different DNA sequences within this sample yield the same CDR3. This chain joins TRBV28 and TRBJ1-5; 7 bases match TRBD1. Per germline, CDR1 MDHEN and CDR2 SYDVKM. V was pared by 8 bases and J by 6 bases, with 7 bases of the junction left unmatched. This CDR3 contains 13 residues. The DNA of the CDR3 is TGTGCCAGCCGCGAGGGGGCGGGTCAGCCCCAGCATTTT. Translated: CASREGAGQPQHF.

V is TRBV18 and J is TRBJ2-2, with 8 bases lining up with TRBD1. This CDR3 spans 18 amino acids. CDR1 and CDR2 from the germline V gene are KGHSH and LQKENI. After removal of 2 bases from V and 9 bases from J, the junction contained 17 bases not matched to a gene. DNA of the CDR3: TGTGCCAGCTCACCATTGTCGCCAGGGGGCGCAGAAGGCCGGGAGCTGTTTTTT. Amino acids: CASSPLSPGGAEGRELFF.

This clone was found once. The V call is TRBV27, the J call TRBJ1-2, with TRBD1 as a possible D gene (6 bases). CDR1 is MNHEY and CDR2 is SMNVEV in the germline V gene (reference sequence). The V end lost 6 bases, the J end lost 7 bases, and 18 bases lay between the germline ends. This CDR3 is 14 amino acids long. This chain's CDR3 is CASSKDRSVSGYTF. Here the CDR3 DNA reads TGTGCCAGCAGCAAAGACAGGAGCGTTTCTGGCTACACCTTC.

The V call is TRBV5-5, the J call TRBJ2-4, with D uncertain. Germline CDR1 SGHKS, CDR2 YYEKEE (reference sequence). This CDR3 has 16 amino acids. Trimming cost V 2 bases and J 6 bases, with 18 bases left between them. As DNA, the CDR3 is TGTGCCAGCAGCTTAGACATTCGGCAGTTGGGAAACATTCAGTACTTC. The encoded protein is CASSLDIRQLGNIQYF. The variable domain in full, with the rest retrieved from reference TRBV5-5 and TRBJ2-4, is DAGVTQSPTHLIKTRGQQVTLRCSPISGHKSVSWYQQVLGQGPQFIFQYYEKEERGRGNFPDRFSARQFPNYSSELNVNALLLGDSALYLCASSLDIRQLGNIQYFGAGTRLSVL.

The chain couples TRBV18 to TRBJ2-7; D unresolved. The germline CDR1 and CDR2 sequences are KGHSH and LQKENI. This CDR3 spans 14 amino acids. Trimming took off 1 base at V and 9 bases at J, with 16 bases between the two ends. The CDR3 spells CASSPQGGPGAQYF. The CDR3 DNA follows: TGTGCCAGCTCACCACAGGGCGGCCCTGGAGCGCAGTACTTC.

The rearrangement joins TRBV30 to TRBJ2-1; TRBD1 matches at 10 bases. The CDR3 covers 11 residues. The germline CDR1 and CDR2 sequences are GTSNPN and SVGIG (reference sequence). The V segment lost 7 bases and the J segment 12 bases; nucleotides outside the gene matches: 6. The CDR3 here is CASMTGGSQFF. CDR3 nucleotides: TGTGCCTCAATGACAGGGGGCTCGCAGTTCTTC.

J is TRBJ2-2 and V is TRBV28; 12 bases agree with TRBD2. Trimming removed 6 bases from V and 6 bases from J; junction bases left unmatched: 5. CDR1 and CDR2 (germline): MDHEN, SYDVKM. The CDR3 is 15 residues long. The CDR3 spells CASSSTSGGSGELFF. DNA for the CDR3: TGTGCCAGCAGCTCGACTAGCGGGGGATCCGGGGAGCTGTTTTTT.

The chain employs TRBV2 and TRBJ1-3; D is perhaps TRBD1 (5 bases). The CDR3 has 14 amino acids. CDR1 SNHLY and CDR2 FYNNEI come from the germline V gene. The V and J ends lost 7 bases and 4 bases respectively, with 14 bases between them. As DNA, the CDR3 is TGTGCCAGCAACCAGGGAGTCGGGGGAAACACCATATATTTT. It specifies CASNQGVGGNTIYF. Supplemented by reference TRBV2 and TRBJ1-3, the full variable domain reads EPEVTQTPSHQVTQMGQEVILRCVPISNHLYFYWYRQILGQKVEFLVSFYNNEISEKSEIFDDQFSVERPDGSNFTLKIRSTKLEDSAMYFCASNQGVGGNTIYFGEGSWLTVV.

The rearrangement uses TRBV5-1 and TRBJ2-5, with a possible D match to TRBD1 (6 bases). This CDR3 comprises 14 residues. Trimming shortened V by 3 bases and J by 1 base, and 10 bases separated the two germline ends. Germline loops: CDR1 SGHRS, CDR2 YFSETQ. The DNA of the CDR3 is TGCGCCAGCAGCTCGGACAGCGTCCAAGAGACCCAGTACTTC. Protein sequence: CASSSDSVQETQYF.

J is TRBJ2-4 and V is TRBV28; D is perhaps TRBD1 (5 bases). Germline values: CDR1 MDHEN, CDR2 SYDVKM. The CDR3 length is 14 residues. The ends were cut back, 5 bases at V and 0 bases at J, with 8 bases in the middle. The CDR3, as DNA: TGTGCCAGCAGTAGGGGTATAGCCAAAAACATTCAGTACTTC. This sequence encodes CASSRGIAKNIQYF.

The V and J genes are TRBV9 and TRBJ2-5; 10 bases map to TRBD1. Looked up from germline, CDR1 is SGDLS and CDR2 is YYNGEE. The ends lost 0 bases at V and 2 bases at J; junction bases unmatched: 7. The CDR3 totals 17 residues. The CDR3, as DNA: TGTGCCAGCAGCGTAGGCCGTAGACAGGGGGCTCAAGAGACCCAGTACTTC. Its protein is CASSVGRRQGAQETQYF. Full variable domain (outside the CDR3, taken from reference TRBV9 and TRBJ2-5): DSGVTQTPKHLITATGQRVTLRCSPRSGDLSVYWYQQSLDQGLQFLIQYYNGEERAKGNILERFSAQQFPDLHSELNLSSLELGDSALYFCASSVGRRQGAQETQYFGPGTRLLVL.

The chain uses TRBV28 and TRBJ1-1, with 8 bases matching TRBD1. Germline loops: CDR1 MDHEN, CDR2 SYDVKM. With 3 bases clipped from V and 5 bases from J, the junction kept 8 bases outside the gene matches. The CDR3 covers 15 residues. As DNA, the CDR3 is TGTGCCAGCAGTTTGGGAGACAGGGGTAGGACTGAAGCTTTCTTT. Translation: CASSLGDRGRTEAFF.

The chain carries TRBV5-4 and TRBJ2-7; D is possibly TRBD1 (5 bases). This CDR3 has 15 amino acids. V lost 4 bases and J lost 0, with 14 bases in between. Germline V lookup: CDR1 SGHNT, CDR2 YYREEE (reference sequence). CDR3 region: CASSRNQGFSYEQYF. The CDR3 nucleotides are TGTGCCAGCAGCCGAAACCAGGGTTTCTCCTACGAGCAGTACTTC. The complete variable domain, with remaining parts taken from reference TRBV5-4 and TRBJ2-7, reads ETGVTQSPTHLIKTRGQQVTLRCSSQSGHNTVSWYQQALGQGPQFIFQYYREEENGRGNFPPRFSGLQFPNYSSELNVNALELDDSALYLCASSRNQGFSYEQYFGPGTRLTVT.